Listed here is a single T cell receptor (beta chain). Its target antigen remains unknown. No base quality information exists; no much larger clone differs at one position. Library preparation was by RT-PCR. Sequencing took place on a NextSeq 550. TCRdb reanalyzed the raw reads on its own, using fastp at Q25 for trimming and MiXCR for clone calling, and kept in-frame beta chains. Identical CDR3 proteins give one entry, which carries the most common genes and DNA. The sample profile shows roughly 880,000 distinct CDR3 sequences; roughly 18% of them were found once. Roughly 6.4% of the sample rests with the top ten. The data belong to a study of patients and donors after allogeneic stem cell transplantation (dated by TCRdb to 2018 to 2020). This TCR derives from a human donor who was either an allogeneic HSCT recipient or a stem cell or donor lymphocyte infusion donor (not recorded which). It is not recorded whose cells these are; they may come from a transplant donor. Input material: blood, either unsorted or a sorted T cell fraction (not recorded which).

The CDR3 reads as follows: CASSLRSGDYTF. The base sequence is TGTGCCAGCAGCTTACGCTCAGGGGACTACACCTTC. The chain was built from TRBV7-2 and TRBJ1-2; the D gene is possibly TRBD1, with 6 bases matching. The CDR3 covers 12 residues, taking in both the cysteine and the phenylalanine. CDR3 DNA only is kept here, 36 bases in frame from base 1. The CDR1 and CDR2 encoded by the germline V gene are SGHTA and FQGNSA. V gives up 2 bases and J gives up 10 bases, and the segment between their germline ends measures 11 bases.